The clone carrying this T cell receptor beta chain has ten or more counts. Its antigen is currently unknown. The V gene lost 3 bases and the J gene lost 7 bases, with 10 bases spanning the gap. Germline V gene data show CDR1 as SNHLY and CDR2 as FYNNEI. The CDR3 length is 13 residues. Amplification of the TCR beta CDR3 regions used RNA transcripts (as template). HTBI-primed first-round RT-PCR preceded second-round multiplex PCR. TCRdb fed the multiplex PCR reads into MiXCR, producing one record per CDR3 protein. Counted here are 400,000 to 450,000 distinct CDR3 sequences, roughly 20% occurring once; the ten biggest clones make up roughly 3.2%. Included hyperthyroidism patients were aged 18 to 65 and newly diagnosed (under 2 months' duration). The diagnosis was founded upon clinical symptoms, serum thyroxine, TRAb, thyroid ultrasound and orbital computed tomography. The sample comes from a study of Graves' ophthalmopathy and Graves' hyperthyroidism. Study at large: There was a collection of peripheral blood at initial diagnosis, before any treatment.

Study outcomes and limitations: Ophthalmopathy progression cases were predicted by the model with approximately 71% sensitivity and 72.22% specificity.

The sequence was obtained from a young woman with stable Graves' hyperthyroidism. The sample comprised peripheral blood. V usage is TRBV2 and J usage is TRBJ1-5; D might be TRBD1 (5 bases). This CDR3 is CASSDWGDQPQHF. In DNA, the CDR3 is TGTGCCAGCAGTGATTGGGGGGACCAGCCCCAGCATTTT.